This record looks at one T cell receptor beta chain sequence and its context. This same CDR3 is encoded by further DNA sequences in the sample. The data belong to a study of cytomegalovirus exposure and HLA in healthy donors. Both 60 Vbeta primers and 13 Jbeta primers went into the PCR. The table came from immunoSEQ multiplex PCR; TCRdb's copy has only in-frame clones and leaves some out. The sample lists 200,000 to 250,000 clones, 60% to 85% occurring once. Sequenced sample: PBMCs. This TCR was recovered from a man aged 35 to 55 in good health and CMV-seronegative.

The CDR3 spells CASRRSGEPLHF. The CDR3 DNA reads TGTGCCAGCAGAAGATCAGGGGAACCCCTCCACTTT. This chain connects TRBV25-1 to TRBJ1-6, with TRBD1 as a possible D gene (6 bases). The CDR3 is 12 residues long. V lost 6 bases and J 12 bases, leaving 12 bases between the germline ends. Germline V CDR1 and CDR2: MGHDK, SYGVNS.